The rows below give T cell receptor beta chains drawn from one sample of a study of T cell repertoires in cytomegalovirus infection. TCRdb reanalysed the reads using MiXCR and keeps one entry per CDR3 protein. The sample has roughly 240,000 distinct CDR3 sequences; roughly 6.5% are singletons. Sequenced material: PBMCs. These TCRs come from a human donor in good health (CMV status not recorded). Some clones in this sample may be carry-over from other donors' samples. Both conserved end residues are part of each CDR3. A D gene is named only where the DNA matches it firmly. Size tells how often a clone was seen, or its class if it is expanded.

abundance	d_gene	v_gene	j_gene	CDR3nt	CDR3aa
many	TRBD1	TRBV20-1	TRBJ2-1	TGCAGTGCTAGAATCCAGGGGGCGTGGGGCAATGAGCAGTTCTTC	CSARIQGAWGNEQFF
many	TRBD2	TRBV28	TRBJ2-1	TGTGCCAGCAGTTTGGGAGGGTTCGACTACAATGAGCAGTTCTTC	CASSLGGFDYNEQFF
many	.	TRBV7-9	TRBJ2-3	TGTGCCAGCAGCTTTGAGAGGAACCGGGACACAGATACGCAGTATTTT	CASSFERNRDTDTQYF
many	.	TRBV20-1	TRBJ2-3	TGCAGTGCTGGGGGGATTGGCACAGATACGCAGTATTTT	CSAGGIGTDTQYF
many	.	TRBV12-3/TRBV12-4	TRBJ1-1	TGTGCCAGCAGAGTATACCAAACTGAAGCTTTCTTT	CASRVYQTEAFF
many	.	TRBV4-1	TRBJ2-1	TGCGCCAGCAGCCAGGCCGGGACTCGATCCTACAATGAGCAGTTCTTC	CASSQAGTRSYNEQFF
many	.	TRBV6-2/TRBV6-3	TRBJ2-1	TGTGCCAGCAGTTCAGGACCCGACTTAATCAATGAGCAGTTCTTC	CASSSGPDLINEQFF
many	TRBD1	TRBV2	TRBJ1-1	TGTGCCAGCAGTGAAGCGAGGACAGGGGGCACTGAAGCTTTCTTT	CASSEARTGGTEAFF
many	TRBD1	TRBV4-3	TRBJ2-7	TGCGCCAGCAGCCCAACCCCGGGACAGGGGGACGAGCAGTACTTC	CASSPTPGQGDEQYF
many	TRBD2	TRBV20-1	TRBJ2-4	TGCAGTGCTAGTCTGGCGGCTAGCGGGGGGAGAGCCAAAAACATTCAGTACTTC	CSASLAASGGRAKNIQYF
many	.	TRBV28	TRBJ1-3	TGTGCCAGCAGTCATCGGGCGAGCTCTGGAAACACCATATATTTT	CASSHRASSGNTIYF
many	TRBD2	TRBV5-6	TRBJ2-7	TGTGCCAGCAGCTTTAGCGGGCCCAGCTCCTACGAGCAGTACTTC	CASSFSGPSSYEQYF
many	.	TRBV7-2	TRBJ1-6	TGTGCCAGCAGCTTGGGGCCATTGTTGATTTCTGGCTCCTATAATTCACCCCTCCACTTT	CASSLGPLLISGSYNSPLHF
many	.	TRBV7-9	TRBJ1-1	TGTGCCAGCAGCTTAACAGGGTCTGAAAGGACTGAAGCTTTCTTT	CASSLTGSERTEAFF